The 4 T cell receptor beta chains below come from one sample, sequenced in a study of Tregs in tolerant kidney transplant recipients. Sequencing was performed with immunoSEQ multiplex PCR; in TCRdb, only in-frame clones are kept and a portion is missing. Of about 81,000 clones in the sample, 90% to 95% were seen once. Recipients received nonmyeloablative bone marrow transplants from related graft donors, with transient mixed chimerism. The sample was CD4+ T cells from blood (PBMCs), taken 24 months after the transplant. These receptors were taken from a human patient who received a combined kidney and bone marrow transplant. Some T cells may be graft donor cells.

The rearrangement links TRBV15 to TRBJ1-4, with D possibly TRBD1 on 5 matching bases. CDR1 LNHNV and CDR2 YYDKDF come from the germline V gene (reference sequence). The ends were cut back, 4 bases at V and 2 bases at J, with 14 bases in the middle. This CDR3 region has 16 residues. The CDR3 region has the DNA TGTGCCACCAGCATCCCGGGCAGGGTCACTAATGAAAAACTGTTTTTT. Translated: CATSIPGRVTNEKLFF.

The V and J genes are TRBV7-2 and TRBJ2-1; D gene uncertain. V lost 2 bases and J 0 bases, leaving 8 bases between the germline ends. Germline V gene lookup returns CDR1 SGHTA and CDR2 FQGNSA. CDR3 size: 15 residues. In DNA, the CDR3 is TGTGCCAGCAGCTTATCTCTGAGCTCCTACAATGAGCAGTTCTTC. It codes for CASSLSLSSYNEQFF.

The chain has TRBV29-1 and TRBJ1-1, with D perhaps matching TRBD1 (5 bases). Per germline, CDR1 SQVTM and CDR2 ANQGSEA. The CDR3 totals 13 residues. The V and J ends lost 5 bases and 3 bases respectively, with 13 bases between them. CDR3 coding DNA: TGCAGCGTTCTCCAGGGTTGGCACACTGAAGCTTTCTTT. Its translation: CSVLQGWHTEAFF.

As concerns this clone: This sample includes further DNA sequences coding for the same CDR3. The gene calls are TRBV7-2 and TRBJ2-1, with 9 bases lining up with TRBD2. V was clipped by 7 bases and J by 6 bases; unmatched bases: 10. The CDR3 is made up of 15 amino acids. Germline V gene lookup returns CDR1 SGHTA and CDR2 FQGNSA. The DNA for the CDR3 is TGTGCCAGCACCACCAGTAGCGGGAGCCTCAATGAGCAGTTCTTC. Its protein is CASTTSSGSLNEQFF.